Listed here is a single T cell receptor beta chain. Germline assignment: CDR1 SGHDN and CDR2 FVKESK. V shed 1 base and J shed 5 bases, with 11 bases lying between them. CDR3 length: 15 residues. Next came a second PCR, run for about 7 to 12 cycles, which used a sample-barcoded 5' primer along with a J-beta primer mix. One entry per CDR3 protein results from TCRdb running MiXCR on the 5' RACE reads. The table has under 1,000,000 distinct CDR3 sequences, about 46% seen once; the top ten hold around 18%. These data come from a study of blood T cells in healthy people across ages. The chain employs TRBV14 and TRBJ2-2, with D tentatively TRBD2 (5 bases). The sample consisted of blood. This TCR was recovered from a man aged 80 or over in good health. The CDR3 bases are TGTGCCAGCAGCCAAGTCCCGGAGCGGACCGGGGAGCTGTTTTTT. Residues: CASSQVPERTGELFF.